Presented here are 28 T cell receptor beta chains from one specimen sequenced in a study of blood T cell repertoires in COVID-19. Some clones are missing from TCRdb's copy, which holds only in-frame ones; the method was immunoSEQ multiplex PCR. The table has some 110,000 clones, 80% to 90% seen once. Sequenced input: peripheral blood. Every receptor here comes from a man aged 40-50 years with acute or convalescent COVID-19.

CDR3 region: CASSYRGSNQPQHF. CDR3 in DNA: TGTGCCAGTAGTTACAGGGGGAGCAATCAGCCCCAGCATTTT. J is TRBJ1-5 and V is TRBV19, with 8 bases aligning to TRBD1. Germline-derived CDR1 and CDR2 are LNHDA and SQIVND (reference sequence). V lost 5 bases and J lost 1; bases outside the gene matches: 1. This CDR3 contains 14 residues.

The chain links TRBV6-5 to TRBJ1-5, with D perhaps matching TRBD1 (6 bases). The V gene lost 6 bases and the J gene lost 0 bases, with 6 bases spanning the gap. CDR3 size: 13 residues. In germline, CDR1 is MNHEY, CDR2 SVGAGI. CDR3 sequence reads: CASRDSSNQPQHF. CDR3 DNA: TGTGCCAGCAGGGACAGTAGCAATCAGCCCCAGCATTTT.

V and J are TRBV18 and TRBJ2-1; 8 bases agree with TRBD1. The V gene end was trimmed by 3 bases and the J gene end by 4 bases; junction bases not matched to a gene: 8. The CDR3 contains 16 residues. Germline-derived CDR1 and CDR2 are KGHSH and LQKENI. The CDR3 DNA reads TGTGCCAGCTCACCCATTGCGAACAGGGGGTACAATGAGCAGTTCTTC. Translated, it gives CASSPIANRGYNEQFF.

The rearrangement joins TRBV30 to TRBJ1-2; TRBD1 agrees at 10 bases. CDR3 size: 14 residues. The ends lost 0 bases at V and 8 bases at J; junction bases unmatched: 6. The germline gives CDR1 GTSNPN, CDR2 SVGIG (reference sequence). Written as DNA, the CDR3 is TGTGCCTGGAGTGTTAGACAGGGGGCAGAGGGCTACACCTTC. It codes for CAWSVRQGAEGYTF.

The genes are TRBV11-2 and TRBJ2-1; perhaps TRBD2 as D (6 bases). Germline V CDR1 and CDR2: SGHAT, FQNNGV. The CDR3 length is 16 residues. The V gene lost 2 bases and the J gene lost 2 bases, with 13 bases spanning the gap. The CDR3 is CASSLLGGATYNEQFF. CDR3 in DNA: TGTGCCAGCAGCTTACTCGGGGGAGCAACCTACAATGAGCAGTTCTTC. The full variable domain, with the rest looked up from reference TRBV11-2 and TRBJ2-1, is EAGVAQSPRYKIIEKRQSVAFWCNPISGHATLYWYQQILGQGPKLLIQFQNNGVVDDSQLPKDRFSAERLKGVDSTLKIQPAKLEDSAVYLCASSLLGGATYNEQFFGPGTRLTVL.

The V and J genes are TRBV30 and TRBJ1-3; D is undetermined. Trimming removed 4 bases at V and 0 bases at J, with 16 bases between. Looked up from germline, CDR1 is GTSNPN and CDR2 is SVGIG (reference sequence). This CDR3 has 16 amino acids. This chain's CDR3 is CAWTTVSTHSGNTIYF. The CDR3 coding sequence is TGTGCCTGGACAACGGTCTCGACTCACTCTGGAAACACCATATATTTT.

This clone was detected once. This chain uses TRBV19 with TRBJ2-5; a possible D gene is TRBD2 (5 bases). Germline CDR1 LNHDA, CDR2 SQIVND (reference sequence). The V and J ends lost 8 bases and 5 bases respectively, with 18 bases between them. The CDR3 extends over 14 amino acids. In nucleotides, the CDR3 is TGTGCCAGTTCGACCTCGGGGATGGGCGAGACCCAGTACTTC. This encodes CASSTSGMGETQYF.

The rearrangement joins TRBV19 to TRBJ1-5; tentatively, D is TRBD1 (5 bases). The CDR3 sequence is 15 residues long. Trimming removed 3 bases at V and 6 bases at J, with 15 bases between. Germline V CDR1 and CDR2: LNHDA, SQIVND (reference sequence). CDR3 nucleotide sequence: TGTGCCAGTAGTATGGAAGGGCAGGGCTCTCAGCCCCAGCATTTT. It is translated as CASSMEGQGSQPQHF.

The chain uses TRBV12-5 and TRBJ1-5; weak D call: TRBD1 (5 bases). Germline V lookup: CDR1 LGHNT, CDR2 FRNRAP. The V gene lost 7 bases and the J gene lost 1 base, with 14 bases spanning the gap. The CDR3 loop spans 15 amino acids. The CDR3, as DNA: TGTGCTAGTGCGGCAGGGTTGGGGAGCAATCAGCCCCAGCATTTT. Protein sequence: CASAAGLGSNQPQHF. Using reference TRBV12-5 and TRBJ1-5 for the parts outside the CDR3, the full variable domain is DARVTQTPRHKVTEMGQEVTMRCQPILGHNTVFWYRQTMMQGLELLAYFRNRAPLDDSGMPKDRFSAEMPDATLATLKIQPSEPRDSAVYFCASAAGLGSNQPQHFGDGTRLSIL.

V and J are TRBV5-6 and TRBJ2-5; D is unclear. CDR3 size: 15 residues. The germline CDR1 and CDR2 sequences are SGHDT and YYEEEE. V gave up 0 bases and J gave up 5 bases, with 14 bases separating them. Here the CDR3 reads CASSLGWATSETQYF. DNA of the CDR3: TGTGCCAGCAGCTTGGGGTGGGCGACGAGTGAGACCCAGTACTTC.

The chain couples TRBV5-1 to TRBJ2-7; TRBD2 agrees at 9 bases. Germline V lookup: CDR1 SGHRS, CDR2 YFSETQ. J was trimmed by 0 bases and V by 4 bases; bases with no gene match: 5. The CDR3 covers 15 residues. This chain's CDR3 is CASSPSGARSYEQYF. The CDR3 bases are TGCGCCAGCAGCCCTAGCGGGGCCCGCTCCTACGAGCAGTACTTC.

J is TRBJ1-1 and V is TRBV27, with TRBD1 identical over 10 bases. CDR1 and CDR2 (germline): MNHEY, SMNVEV (reference sequence). Losses at the gene ends were 8 bases for V and 7 bases for J; bases not matched to a gene: 10. This CDR3 region has 14 residues. CDR3 nucleotides: TGTGCCAGCGGGGACAGGGGCCGCTGGGGTGAAGCTTTCTTT. Amino acids: CASGDRGRWGEAFF.

This clone was found once. CDR3 in amino acids: CASSISTATNEKLFF. The DNA for the CDR3 is TGTGCCAGTAGTATATCGACAGCAACTAATGAAAAACTGTTTTTT. V and J are TRBV19 and TRBJ1-4; a weak D match, TRBD1 (5 bases). The CDR3 length is 15 residues. The V gene's germline CDR1 is LNHDA and CDR2 SQIVND (reference sequence). With 2 bases removed from V and 0 bases from J, the gap between germline ends came to 7 bases.

This clone was counted only a few times. The chain joins TRBV13 to TRBJ1-2, with 7 nucleotides matching TRBD1. CDR1 and CDR2 (germline): PRHDT, FYEKMQ (reference sequence). J was trimmed by 13 bases and V by 4 bases; bases with no gene match: 15. The CDR3 totals 14 residues. The CDR3 DNA follows: TGTGCCAGCAGCTCCTCGGGACAGAACCGTAGGCTCACCTTC. Translated: CASSSSGQNRRLTF. The full variable domain, rest sourced from reference TRBV13 and TRBJ1-2, is AAGVIQSPRHLIKEKRETATLKCYPIPRHDTVYWYQQGPGQDPQFLISFYEKMQSDKGSIPDRFSAQQFSDYHSELNMSSLELGDSALYFCASSSSGQNRRLTFGSGTRLTVV.

This chain connects TRBV5-4 to TRBJ2-7, with 8 nucleotides matching TRBD2. The CDR3 extends over 16 amino acids. CDR1 is SGHNT and CDR2 is YYREEE in the germline V gene (reference sequence). V dropped 4 bases and J dropped 6; count of bases not matched to a gene: 15. CDR3 loop: CASSALPGTSSPEQYF. In DNA form, the CDR3 reads TGTGCCAGCAGCGCCTTACCCGGGACTAGTTCACCCGAGCAGTACTTC.

The J gene is TRBJ2-7, the V gene TRBV11-2; the match to TRBD2 covers 12 bases. The CDR3 consists of 15 residues. The V segment lost 5 bases and the J segment 4 bases; nucleotides outside the gene matches: 6. The germline V gene has CDR1 SGHAT and CDR2 FQNNGV. Here the CDR3 reads CASSPRLAGAYEQYF. The CDR3, as DNA: TGTGCCAGCAGCCCGAGACTAGCGGGAGCTTACGAGCAGTACTTC.

V and J are TRBV2 and TRBJ1-2, with D possibly TRBD1 on 6 matching bases. The CDR3 covers 13 residues. Germline CDR1 is SNHLY and CDR2 is FYNNEI. V gave up 6 bases and J gave up 4 bases, with 12 bases separating them. The CDR3 DNA follows: TGTGCCAGCAGAGAGGGGGGGTCCTATGGCTACACCTTC. This gives the protein CASREGGSYGYTF.

A few counts support this clone. This chain links TRBV7-2 with TRBJ1-3; 7 nucleotides line up with TRBD1. V was clipped by 5 bases and J by 2 bases; unmatched bases: 3. This CDR3 is 14 amino acids long. Germline assignment: CDR1 SGHTA and CDR2 FQGNSA. CDR3 sequence: CASSEGGPGNTIYF. CDR3 DNA: TGTGCCAGCAGCGAAGGGGGCCCTGGAAACACCATATATTTT.

The chain employs TRBV5-6 and TRBJ1-2; D is possibly TRBD1 (5 bases). Trimming stripped 1 base from V and 4 bases from J, with 17 bases between. There are 16 residues in the CDR3. Germline V gives CDR1 SGHDT, CDR2 YYEEEE. The CDR3 DNA sequence: TGTGCCAGCAGCTTGTTCAGGGTTCGGTCGAGCTATGGCTACACCTTC. Protein product: CASSLFRVRSSYGYTF.

The V gene is TRBV10-2, the J gene TRBJ2-7; 9 bases map to TRBD1. The germline V gene encodes CDR1 WSHSY and CDR2 SAAADI. The CDR3 is made up of 15 amino acids. Unmatched junction bases numbered 11, after V lost 7 bases and J lost 4 bases. CDR3 sequence reads: CASNPGTGSLYEQYF. CDR3 nucleotide sequence: TGCGCCAGCAACCCCGGGACAGGGAGTTTGTACGAGCAGTACTTC.

The V call is TRBV6-1, the J call TRBJ1-1, with D unclear. V lost 3 bases, J lost 0 bases, and 8 bases lay in between. The CDR3 runs 14 residues. Looked up from germline, CDR1 is MNHNS and CDR2 is SASEGT. The CDR3 spells CASSETFMNTEAFF. The CDR3 DNA is TGTGCCAGCAGTGAGACTTTCATGAACACTGAAGCTTTCTTT.

The rearrangement joins TRBV5-4 to TRBJ1-1, with D hard to call. The CDR3 totals 17 residues. From germline, CDR1 is SGHNT and CDR2 YYREEE (reference sequence). V lost 4 bases and J lost 0, with 19 bases in between. The CDR3: CASSPKGGSALNTEAFF. The DNA of the CDR3 is TGTGCCAGCAGCCCCAAGGGAGGGTCGGCATTGAACACTGAAGCTTTCTTT.

This chain uses TRBV5-6 with TRBJ2-7; D uncertain. Germline CDR1 reads SGHDT; CDR2 reads YYEEEE. V gave up 1 base and J gave up 6 bases, with 17 bases separating them. There are 15 residues in the CDR3. CDR3 coding DNA: TGTGCCAGCAGCTTGTTCCTTAGTTATGGTTCCGAGCAGTACTTC. Translating gives CASSLFLSYGSEQYF.

This chain uses TRBV6-1 with TRBJ2-1, with 9 bases fitting TRBD1. From germline, CDR1 is MNHNS and CDR2 SASEGT. The J segment lost 8 bases and the V segment lost 2 bases, leaving 10 bases of the junction unmatched. CDR3 size: 16 residues. The CDR3 region is CASSEPMDRGTDEQFF. CDR3 nucleotide sequence: TGTGCCAGCAGTGAACCCATGGACAGGGGAACGGATGAGCAGTTCTTC.

The V gene is TRBV19, the J gene TRBJ1-2; D unclear. This CDR3 has 13 residues. Germline V gives CDR1 LNHDA, CDR2 SQIVND (reference sequence). The V end was cut by 5 bases, the J end by 6 bases, with 13 bases between. CDR3 in DNA: TGTGCCAGTAGTCCCCTGAGGGTCCATGGCTACACCTTC. Protein: CASSPLRVHGYTF.

This clone was recorded once. V usage is TRBV30 and J usage is TRBJ1-4, with D tentatively TRBD1 (5 bases). Trimming removed 4 bases at V and 8 bases at J, with 14 bases between. Germline V gene data show CDR1 as GTSNPN and CDR2 as SVGIG (reference sequence). The CDR3 extends over 13 amino acids. The CDR3 DNA reads TGTGCCTGGACTAGGGGACTTCAGGAAAAACTGTTTTTT. Protein: CAWTRGLQEKLFF.

Only a few counts were recorded for this clone. V is TRBV11-3 and J is TRBJ2-7; TRBD1 aligns across 9 bases. V dropped 5 bases and J dropped 5; count of bases not matched to a gene: 4. The CDR3 spans 13 residues. Germline V CDR1 and CDR2: SGHNT, YENEEA. Written as DNA, the CDR3 is TGTGCCAGCAGCCACCGGACAGGGGACGAGCAGTACTTC. Translating gives CASSHRTGDEQYF.

The sample holds a few counts of this clone. CDR3 sequence reads: CASSLADNQPQHF. The CDR3, as DNA: TGTGCCAGCAGTTTGGCCGATAATCAGCCCCAGCATTTT. The chain carries TRBV12-3 or TRBV12-4 and TRBJ1-5; D is ambiguous. The CDR3 contains 13 residues. Trimming left V 3 bases short and J 4 bases short, with 7 bases between.